Sequencing of this T cell receptor (beta chain) was carried out in a study of CD8+ T cells in alopecia areata. Sequencing relied on a cDNA template that was reverse transcribed from extracted RNA. Data came from immunoSEQ multiplex PCR; TCRdb stores just in-frame clones and leaves some out. The sample includes over 100,000 clones, about 50% of them seen just once. Trimming left V 7 bases short and J 1 base short, with 10 bases between. Germline CDR1 is MNHEY and CDR2 is SMNVEV (reference sequence). CDR3 length equals 13 residues. Noted treatment: oral pan-JAK inhibitor, 5-10 mg twice daily. With regard to this clone: Its antigen is currently unknown.

Findings and limits, study-wide: Numerous expanded lesional clones remained in scalp and blood during tofacitinib. Having just one nonresponder leaves the connection between baseline CD8+ expansion and response unresolved.

The sequence came from a human donor with alopecia areata. The V gene is TRBV27, the J gene TRBJ1-1, with D uncertain. The source was CD4+ T cells sorted from blood, collected at week 4, from a patient treated with tofacitinib. CDR3 sequence (DNA): TGTGCCAGCAAGGCCCTGCGGAACACTGAAGCTTTCTTT. Its protein product is CASKALRNTEAFF.